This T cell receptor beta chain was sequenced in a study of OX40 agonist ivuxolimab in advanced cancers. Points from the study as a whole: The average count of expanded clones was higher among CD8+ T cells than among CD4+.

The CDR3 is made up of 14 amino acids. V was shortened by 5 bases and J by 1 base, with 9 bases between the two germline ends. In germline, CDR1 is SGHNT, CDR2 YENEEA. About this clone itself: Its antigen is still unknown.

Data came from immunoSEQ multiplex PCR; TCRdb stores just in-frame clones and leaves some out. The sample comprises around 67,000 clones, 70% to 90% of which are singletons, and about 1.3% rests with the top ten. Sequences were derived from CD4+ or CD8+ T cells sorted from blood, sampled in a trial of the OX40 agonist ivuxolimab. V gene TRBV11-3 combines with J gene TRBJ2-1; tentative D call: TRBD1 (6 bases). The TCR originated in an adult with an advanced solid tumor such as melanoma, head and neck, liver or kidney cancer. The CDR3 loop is CASSATGSYNEQFF. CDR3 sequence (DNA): TGTGCCAGCAGCGCCACAGGGTCCTACAATGAGCAGTTCTTC.